The following is a TCR beta chain sequence with its context. The junction and the germline gene differ at one end; a read error may be behind it. This specimen belongs to a study of tumor and adjacent non-tumor tissue in lung cancer. RNA was extracted from bulk tissue without any cell sorting. This non-tumor lung sample came from over 3 cm beyond the tumor edge. A modified ARM-PCR protocol with three rounds of nested PCR amplified TCRbeta. One entry per CDR3 protein results from TCRdb running MiXCR on the multiplex PCR reads. The sample includes about 100,000 distinct CDR3 sequences, less than 75% of them seen just once. Germline V gene sequence: CDR1 SQVTM, CDR2 ANQGSEA. This CDR3 contains 12 residues.

The sample taken for sequencing was distant non-tumor lung tissue. This rearrangement joins TRBV29-1 to TRBJ1-1; D unresolved. This sequence was found in a man younger than 45 with non-small cell lung cancer. The CDR3 DNA reads as TGCAGCTCAATGACGGTGAACACTGGAGCTTTCTTT. Encoded protein: CSSMTVNTGAFF.